This T cell receptor (beta chain) originates from a study of identical twins (dated by TCRdb to 2016 to 2017). Turning to the overall study: TCR alpha and beta repertoires from monozygotic twins, unrelated adults of various ages and cord blood were deep-sequenced to test whether fetal clonotypes persist. To rule out contamination, the twin experiments were replicated at different times with different library preparation protocols.

Study-wide findings and limitations: Because the same donors could not be followed over many years, the conclusions depended on cross-sectional statistical analysis. Excess twin sharing in beta out-of-frame sequences was weaker because fewer shared sequences lowered the signal-to-noise ratio. Fewer insertions were carried by abundant cord blood beta clonotypes; a weaker similar trend was observed in young adult naive repertoires, while no such trend was observed in memory repertoires. Compared with coincidental sharing between unrelated individuals, out-of-frame TCR alpha sequences shared between twins had an excess of sequences with low generation probability. In monozygotic twins, recombination models systematically underestimated out-of-frame TCR alpha sharing, but the models matched the sharing seen between unrelated individuals. Zero-insertion analyses could be partly confounded by invariant T cells such as MAIT and iNKT, although diverse VJ usage argued against such confounding for most clonotypes.

All donors were healthy Caucasians. Three pairs of female monozygotic twins, all aged about 18 to 30 years, made up the twin cohort. Positive isolation kits from Invitrogen were used to isolate CD4+ and CD8+ T cell populations. The table lists this clonotype with a few counts. Its antigen target is currently unknown. Its ends do not fully match the called genes, so a read error is possible. Library method: 5' RACE. Instrument on record: Illumina HiSeq 2000. A universal primer binding site was introduced by template switching, and a unique molecular identifier was present in the final cDNA, enabling accurate counting of TCR cDNA molecules. First-strand cDNA for TCR alpha and beta chains was synthesized from specific primers in the conserved constant-segment region. Each cDNA library was double barcoded, with a SMART-Mk sample barcode plus Illumina barcodes, to control for contamination. Two successive PCR steps introduced TruSeq adapter sequences along with Illumina sample barcodes. Sequencing of the TCR alpha and beta cDNA libraries was done on the Illumina HiSeq platform using custom primers. The source study handled its data this way. Unique molecular identifiers were extracted from raw reads with MiGEC, and CDR3 positions were determined with MiXCR. Recombination models were inferred per individual with the repgenHMM and IGoR tools using an EM algorithm. The tcR package in R was used for shared clonotype analysis, with sharing normalized by the product of cloneset sizes. Out-of-frame nonproductive sequences were analyzed to study raw recombination free of thymic and clonal selection effects. TCRdb reworked the public reads: Q25 trimming with fastp, MiXCR clone assembly, productive beta chains retained. Every CDR3 protein is listed once, alongside the most common genes and DNA of its rows. It is TCRdb's table, rather than the study itself, that gives the V and J calls and clone size. The sample table contains a few hundred thousand distinct CDR3 sequences; only one count was recorded for roughly 8% of them. The ten largest clones capture around 3% of the sample.

These same records also appear under a second study, on yellow fever vaccine responses in identical twins. Per the second study: The authors reported that the T cell response to vaccination in identical twins appeared partly convergent and partly personalized. Focusing on identical twins, the study followed the T cell clones that responded to the vaccine, and did so with precision.

Sequenced: CD8+ T cells sorted from blood. The clonotype originates from a woman younger than 35 in good health.

In nucleotides, the sequence is TGTGCCAGCGGTTTCTTCGGAGAGACAGATACGCAGTATTTT. Its protein reads: CASGFFGETDTQYF. The sequence joins TRBV12-3 or TRBV12-4 to TRBJ2-3; no D gene can be assigned with confidence. The CDR3, from cysteine to phenylalanine, totals 14 residues. The only DNA kept is the CDR3, 42 bases in frame from the first base.